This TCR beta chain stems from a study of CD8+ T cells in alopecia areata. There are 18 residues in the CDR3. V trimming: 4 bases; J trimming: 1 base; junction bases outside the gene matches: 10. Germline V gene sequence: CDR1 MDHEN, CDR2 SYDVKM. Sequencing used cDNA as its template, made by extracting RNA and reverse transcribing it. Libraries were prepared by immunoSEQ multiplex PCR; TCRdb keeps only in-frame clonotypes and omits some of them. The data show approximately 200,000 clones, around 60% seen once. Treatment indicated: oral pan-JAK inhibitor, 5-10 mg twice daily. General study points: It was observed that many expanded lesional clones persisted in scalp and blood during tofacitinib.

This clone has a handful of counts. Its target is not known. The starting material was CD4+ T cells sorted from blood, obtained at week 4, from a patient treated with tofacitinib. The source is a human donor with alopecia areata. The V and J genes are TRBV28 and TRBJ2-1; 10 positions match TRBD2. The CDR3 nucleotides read TGTGCCAGCAGTTCGCCCGTAGCGGGGGGTAGGTCCTACAATGAGCAGTTCTTC. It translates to CASSSPVAGGRSYNEQFF.